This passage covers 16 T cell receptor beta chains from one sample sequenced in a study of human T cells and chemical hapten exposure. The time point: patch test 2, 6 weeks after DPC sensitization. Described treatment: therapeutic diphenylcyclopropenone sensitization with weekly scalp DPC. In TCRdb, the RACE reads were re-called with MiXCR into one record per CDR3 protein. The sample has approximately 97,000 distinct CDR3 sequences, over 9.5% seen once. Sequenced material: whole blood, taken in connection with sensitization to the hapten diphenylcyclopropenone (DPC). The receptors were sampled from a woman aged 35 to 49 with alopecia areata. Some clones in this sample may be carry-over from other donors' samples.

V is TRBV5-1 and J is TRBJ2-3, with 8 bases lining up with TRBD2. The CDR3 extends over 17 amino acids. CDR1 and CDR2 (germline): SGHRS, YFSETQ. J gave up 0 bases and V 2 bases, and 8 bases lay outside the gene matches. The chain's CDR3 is CASSFGLAATSTDTQYF. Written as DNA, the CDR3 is TGCGCCAGCAGCTTCGGACTAGCTGCTACTAGCACAGATACGCAGTATTTT.

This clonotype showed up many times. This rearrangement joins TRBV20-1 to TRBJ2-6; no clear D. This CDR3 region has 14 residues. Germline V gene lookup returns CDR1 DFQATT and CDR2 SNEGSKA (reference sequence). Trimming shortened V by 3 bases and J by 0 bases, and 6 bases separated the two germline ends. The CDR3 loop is CSASVLSGANVLTF. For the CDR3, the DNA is TGCAGTGCTAGTGTTCTCTCTGGGGCCAACGTCCTGACTTTC.

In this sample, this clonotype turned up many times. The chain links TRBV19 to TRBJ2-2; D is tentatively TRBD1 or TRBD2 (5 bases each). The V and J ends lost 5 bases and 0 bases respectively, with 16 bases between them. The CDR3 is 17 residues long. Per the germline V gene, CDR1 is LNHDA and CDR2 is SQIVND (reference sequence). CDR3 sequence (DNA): TGTGCCAGTAGTTCACCTCGAGAGGGGCCGAACACCGGGGAGCTGTTTTTT. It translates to CASSSPREGPNTGELFF.

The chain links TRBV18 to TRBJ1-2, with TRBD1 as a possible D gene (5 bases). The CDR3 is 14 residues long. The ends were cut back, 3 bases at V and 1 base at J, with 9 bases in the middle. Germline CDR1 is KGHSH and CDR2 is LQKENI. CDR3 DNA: TGTGCCAGCTCACCTTCGACAGATAACTATGGCTACACCTTC. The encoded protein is CASSPSTDNYGYTF.

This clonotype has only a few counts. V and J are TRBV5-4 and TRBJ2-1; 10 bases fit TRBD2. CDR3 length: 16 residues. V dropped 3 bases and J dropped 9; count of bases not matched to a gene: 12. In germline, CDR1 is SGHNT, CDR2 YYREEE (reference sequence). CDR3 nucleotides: TGTGCCAGCAGCTCAGCCCCGGGACTAGCGAGCAGTGAGCAGTTCTTC. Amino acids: CASSSAPGLASSEQFF.

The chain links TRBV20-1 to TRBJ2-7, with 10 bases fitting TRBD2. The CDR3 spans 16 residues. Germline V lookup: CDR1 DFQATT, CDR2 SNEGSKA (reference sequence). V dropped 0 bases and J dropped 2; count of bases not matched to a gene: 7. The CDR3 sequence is CSARELAGPRPYEQYF. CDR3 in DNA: TGCAGTGCTAGAGAACTAGCGGGGCCCAGGCCCTACGAGCAGTACTTC.

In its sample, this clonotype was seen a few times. As DNA, the CDR3 is TGTGCCAGCAGACCCCTGGGCACAGATACGCAGTATTTT. Its protein product is CASRPLGTDTQYF. The chain joins TRBV6-2 or TRBV6-3 to TRBJ2-3; D uncertain. This CDR3 contains 13 residues. Germline CDR1 reads MNHEY; CDR2 reads SVGEGT. V lost 6 bases and J 1 base, leaving 8 bases between the germline ends.

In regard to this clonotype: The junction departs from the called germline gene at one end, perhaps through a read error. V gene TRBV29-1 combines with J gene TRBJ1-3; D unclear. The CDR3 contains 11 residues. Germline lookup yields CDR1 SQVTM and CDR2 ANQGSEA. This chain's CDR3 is CSVVGGNTIHF. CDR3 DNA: TGCAGCGTTGTGGGTGGAAACACCATACATTTT.

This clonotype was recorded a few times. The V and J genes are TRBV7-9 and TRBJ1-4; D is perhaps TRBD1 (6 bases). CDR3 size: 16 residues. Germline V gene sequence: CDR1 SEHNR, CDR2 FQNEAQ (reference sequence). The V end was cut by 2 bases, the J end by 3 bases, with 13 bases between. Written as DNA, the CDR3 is TGTGCCAGCAGCTTAAGGGGGATAACAGCTAATGAAAAACTGTTTTTT. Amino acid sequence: CASSLRGITANEKLFF.

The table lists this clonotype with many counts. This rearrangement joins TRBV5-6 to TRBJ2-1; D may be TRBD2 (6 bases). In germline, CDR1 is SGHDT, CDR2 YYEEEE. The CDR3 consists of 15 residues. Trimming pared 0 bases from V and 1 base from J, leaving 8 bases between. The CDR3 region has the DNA TGTGCCAGCAGCTTGGGTAGCGGATCCTACAATGAGCAGTTCTTC. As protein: CASSLGSGSYNEQFF.

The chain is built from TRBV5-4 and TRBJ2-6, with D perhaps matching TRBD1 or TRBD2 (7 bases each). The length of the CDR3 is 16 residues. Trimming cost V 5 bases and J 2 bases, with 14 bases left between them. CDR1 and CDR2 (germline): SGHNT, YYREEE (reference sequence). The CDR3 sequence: CASSQGGRTGANVLTF. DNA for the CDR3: TGTGCCAGCAGTCAGGGGGGGCGGACTGGGGCCAACGTCCTGACTTTC. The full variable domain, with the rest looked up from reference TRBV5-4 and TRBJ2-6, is ETGVTQSPTHLIKTRGQQVTLRCSSQSGHNTVSWYQQALGQGPQFIFQYYREEENGRGNFPPRFSGLQFPNYSSELNVNALELDDSALYLCASSQGGRTGANVLTFGAGSRLTVL.

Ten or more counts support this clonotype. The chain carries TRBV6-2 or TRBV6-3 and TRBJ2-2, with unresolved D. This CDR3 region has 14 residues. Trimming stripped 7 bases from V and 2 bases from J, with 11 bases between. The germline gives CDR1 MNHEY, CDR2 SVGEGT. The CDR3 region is CASTPTTNTGELFF. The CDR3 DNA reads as TGTGCCAGCACCCCGACAACTAACACCGGGGAGCTGTTTTTT.

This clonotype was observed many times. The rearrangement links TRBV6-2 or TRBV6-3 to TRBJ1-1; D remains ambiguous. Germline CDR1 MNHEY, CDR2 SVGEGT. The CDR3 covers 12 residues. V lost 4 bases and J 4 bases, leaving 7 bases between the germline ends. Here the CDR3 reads CASSWATTEAFF. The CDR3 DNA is TGTGCCAGCAGTTGGGCGACCACTGAAGCTTTCTTT.

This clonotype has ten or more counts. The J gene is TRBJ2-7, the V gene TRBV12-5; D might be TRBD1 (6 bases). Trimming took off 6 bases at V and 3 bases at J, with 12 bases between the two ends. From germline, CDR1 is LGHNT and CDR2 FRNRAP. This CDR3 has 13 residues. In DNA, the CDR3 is TGTGCTAGTGGACAGGACAGCGACTACGAGCAGTACTTC. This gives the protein CASGQDSDYEQYF.

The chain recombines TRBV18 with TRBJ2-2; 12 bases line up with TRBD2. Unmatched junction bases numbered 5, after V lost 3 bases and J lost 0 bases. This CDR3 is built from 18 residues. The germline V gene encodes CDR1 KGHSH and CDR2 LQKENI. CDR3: CASSPRRTSGTNTGELFF. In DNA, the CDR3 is TGTGCCAGCTCACCGCGAAGGACTAGCGGGACGAACACCGGGGAGCTGTTTTTT.

CDR3 DNA: TGTGCCAGCACCAGAACAGGGGTGGGTGAGCAGTTCTTC. This translates into CASTRTGVGEQFF. The rearrangement joins TRBV6-1 to TRBJ2-1; TRBD1 aligns across 7 bases. In germline, CDR1 is MNHNS, CDR2 SASEGT. V shed 7 bases and J 9 bases; nucleotides not matched to a gene: 9. This CDR3 contains 13 residues.